Below are 18 T cell receptor beta chains sequenced from a single sample in a study of cytomegalovirus exposure and HLA in healthy donors. PCR involved 60 Vbeta and 13 Jbeta primers. The repertoire was sequenced with immunoSEQ multiplex PCR; TCRdb's copy has only in-frame clones and lacks some. The sample records more than 85,000 clones, about 13% being singletons. The sample comprised PBMCs. The receptors here all came from a man in his forties in good health and CMV-seropositive.

This chain connects TRBV6-5 to TRBJ2-5; 8 bases fit TRBD1. The CDR3 length is 14 residues. Germline V CDR1 and CDR2: MNHEY, SVGAGI. V lost 6 bases, J lost 4 bases, and 7 bases stayed unmatched. For the CDR3, the DNA is TGTGCCAGCAGACTTCAGGGGGCGGGAGAGACCCAGTACTTC. This gives the protein CASRLQGAGETQYF.

This clone appeared a few times. The rearrangement links TRBV7-8 to TRBJ2-3; 9 nucleotides match TRBD2. The J segment lost 6 bases and the V segment lost 1 base, leaving 2 bases of the junction unmatched. The CDR3 extends over 14 amino acids. Germline values: CDR1 SGHVS, CDR2 FQNEAQ. The CDR3 loop is CASSLGGLADTQYF. In DNA, the CDR3 is TGTGCCAGCAGCTTAGGGGGACTAGCCGATACGCAGTATTTT.

This chain connects TRBV10-1 to TRBJ2-7, with 8 bases that match TRBD2. The CDR3 covers 14 residues. V gave up 4 bases and J gave up 4 bases; unmatched junction bases: 6. Germline CDR1 WNHNN, CDR2 SYGVQD (reference sequence). The CDR3 sequence: CASSASGSFYEQYF. DNA for the CDR3: TGCGCCAGCAGTGCCAGCGGGAGTTTTTACGAGCAGTACTTC.

This clone occurred a few times. The chain couples TRBV29-1 to TRBJ2-3; no definite D call. Per germline, CDR1 SQVTM and CDR2 ANQGSEA. With 5 bases removed from V and 4 bases from J, the gap between germline ends came to 10 bases. This CDR3 has 12 residues. CDR3 nucleotide sequence: TGCAGCGTTTCCCCCGGAGCAGATACGCAGTATTTT. Its protein is CSVSPGADTQYF.

This clone came up a few times. The chain couples TRBV7-2 to TRBJ2-7; possible D gene TRBD2, 6 bases. The CDR3 covers 13 residues. Trimming took 5 bases from V and 7 from J, leaving 15 bases between them. CDR1 is SGHTA, CDR2 FQGNSA, per germline. CDR3 in DNA: TGTGCCAGCAGCCCGAAGGGCGGGACGGAGCAGTACTTC. Its translation is CASSPKGGTEQYF.

This clone was detected only a few times. The V and J genes are TRBV5-4 and TRBJ1-1; D gene uncertain. V was clipped by 0 bases and J by 4 bases, with 10 bases between them. This CDR3 is 14 amino acids long. Germline V gene lookup returns CDR1 SGHNT and CDR2 YYREEE (reference sequence). This CDR3 reads CASSLASEITEAFF. In nucleotides, the CDR3 is TGTGCCAGCAGCTTGGCCAGCGAGATCACTGAAGCTTTCTTT.

This chain connects TRBV13 to TRBJ1-2; possible D gene TRBD1, 5 bases. V was cut by 4 bases and J by 4 bases, with 13 bases left in between. Germline-derived CDR1 and CDR2 are PRHDT and FYEKMQ (reference sequence). CDR3 length equals 14 residues. The chain's CDR3 is CASSSTDSAYGYTF. CDR3 nucleotide sequence: TGTGCCAGCAGCTCCACCGACAGTGCCTATGGCTACACCTTC.

This chain links TRBV19 with TRBJ2-2, with a possible D match to TRBD2 (6 bases). This CDR3 region has 15 residues. V lost 3 bases and J lost 3, with 11 bases in between. Germline CDR1 and CDR2: LNHDA and SQIVND (reference sequence). CDR3 sequence (DNA): TGTGCCAGTAGTATCCCCAGCGGGTACACCGGGGAGCTGTTTTTT. Its translation: CASSIPSGYTGELFF.

The J gene is TRBJ2-5, the V gene TRBV27; 14 nucleotides agree with TRBD2. The CDR3 length is 15 residues. Germline trimming cut 5 bases from V and 7 bases from J; bases unmatched to any gene: 6. The germline gives CDR1 MNHEY, CDR2 SMNVEV (reference sequence). CDR3 bases: TGTGCCAGCAGTGACGGGACTAGCGGGAGCAGGACCCAGTACTTC. Amino acid sequence: CASSDGTSGSRTQYF.

The chain's CDR3 is CASSLRLAGHTDTQYF. The CDR3 DNA sequence: TGTGCCAGTAGTTTAAGACTAGCGGGCCACACAGATACGCAGTATTTT. The chain uses TRBV19 and TRBJ2-3; TRBD2 aligns across 10 bases. The germline V gene encodes CDR1 LNHDA and CDR2 SQIVND (reference sequence). The CDR3 has 16 residues. V was pared by 5 bases and J by 2 bases, with 7 bases of the junction left unmatched.

This clone was detected a few times. The chain carries TRBV27 and TRBJ1-2, with 9 positions matching TRBD1. With V trimmed by 7 bases and J by 7 bases, 10 bases remained unmatched. The germline V gene encodes CDR1 MNHEY and CDR2 SMNVEV (reference sequence). The CDR3 covers 14 residues. The CDR3 nucleotides read TGTGCCAGCATGCGGGGGACAGGGTCGGTTGGCTACACCTTC. It specifies CASMRGTGSVGYTF.

This clone was observed a handful of times. V gene TRBV30 combines with J gene TRBJ1-1; tentatively, D is TRBD1 (6 bases). The CDR3 is made up of 11 amino acids. The V end lost 4 bases, the J end lost 11 bases, and 14 bases lay between the germline ends. Germline V gives CDR1 GTSNPN, CDR2 SVGIG (reference sequence). The CDR3 sequence is CAWTHPGAAFF. In nucleotides, the CDR3 is TGTGCCTGGACCCACCCAGGGGCCGCTTTCTTT. Complete variable domain (other parts from reference TRBV30 and TRBJ1-1): SQTIHQWPATLVQPVGSPLSLECTVEGTSNPNLYWYRQAAGRGLQLLFYSVGIGQISSEVPQNLSASRPQDRQFILSSKKLLLSDSGFYLCAWTHPGAAFFGQGTRLTVV.

The chain carries TRBV19 and TRBJ1-6; 9 bases fit TRBD1. Trimming at V came to 3 bases and at J to 10 bases, leaving 4 bases not matched to a gene. CDR1 is LNHDA and CDR2 is SQIVND in the germline V gene (reference sequence). The CDR3 loop spans 14 amino acids. The CDR3 spells CASSMGTGRSPLHF. The CDR3 nucleotides are TGTGCCAGTAGTATGGGGACAGGGAGGTCACCCCTCCACTTT. Supplemented by reference TRBV19 and TRBJ1-6, the full variable domain reads DGGITQSPKYLFRKEGQNVTLSCEQNLNHDAMYWYRQDPGQGLRLIYYSQIVNDFQKGDIAEGYSVSREKKESFPLTVTSAQKNPTAFYLCASSMGTGRSPLHFGNGTRLTVT.

This clone has only a few counts. The chain is built from TRBV6-5 and TRBJ1-4; no reliable D call. The CDR3 is 13 residues long. V lost 6 bases and J 7 bases, leaving 12 bases between the germline ends. Per the germline V gene, CDR1 is MNHEY and CDR2 is SVGAGI. CDR3: CASSRREGEKLFF. The CDR3, as DNA: TGTGCCAGCAGCCGAAGGGAGGGTGAAAAACTGTTTTTT.

Only a few counts were recorded for this clone. This sequence joins TRBV13 and TRBJ2-5, with 13 bases matching TRBD2. V trimming: 5 bases; J trimming: 2 bases; junction bases outside the gene matches: 5. The CDR3 runs 16 residues. Germline CDR1 is PRHDT and CDR2 is FYEKMQ (reference sequence). CDR3 DNA: TGTGCCAGCAGCGATCGGACTAGCGGGAGACAAGAGACCCAGTACTTC. Translation gives CASSDRTSGRQETQYF.

This clone occurred a few times. V usage is TRBV7-9 and J usage is TRBJ1-1; D not resolved. CDR1 and CDR2 (germline): SEHNR, FQNEAQ (reference sequence). The CDR3 consists of 12 residues. Trimming shortened V by 5 bases and J by 2 bases, and 6 bases separated the two germline ends. The chain's CDR3 is CASSPRNTEAFF. DNA for the CDR3: TGTGCCAGCAGCCCTAGAAACACTGAAGCTTTCTTT.

This clone came up a few times. The rearrangement links TRBV4-3 to TRBJ2-1, with D tentatively TRBD2 (5 bases). V was trimmed by 3 bases and J by 5 bases, leaving 14 bases between them. Germline CDR1 reads LGHNA; CDR2 reads YSLEER. The CDR3 sequence is 15 residues long. The CDR3 DNA reads TGCGCCAGCAGCCACCACGAGGAGGTACACAATGAGCAGTTCTTC. This sequence encodes CASSHHEEVHNEQFF.

V and J are TRBV7-2 and TRBJ2-7; possible D gene TRBD2, 5 bases. The CDR3 sequence is 14 residues long. V was pared by 5 bases and J by 3 bases, with 14 bases between. Germline CDR1 and CDR2: SGHTA and FQGNSA. CDR3: CASSPAVGNYEQYF. Here the CDR3 DNA reads TGTGCCAGCAGCCCAGCGGTGGGGAACTACGAGCAGTACTTC. Full variable domain (remainder filled in from reference TRBV7-2 and TRBJ2-7): GAGVSQSPSNKVTEKGKDVELRCDPISGHTALYWYRQSLGQGLEFLIYFQGNSAPDKSGLPSDRFSAERTGGSVSTLTIQRTQQEDSAVYLCASSPAVGNYEQYFGPGTRLTVT.